This TCR beta chain stems from a study of ipilimumab plus nivolumab after autologous stem cell transplantation (dated by TCRdb to the early 2020s). About the study as a whole: Trial patients received a median of roughly 5 ipilimumab doses and roughly eight nivolumab doses. Both primary refractory and relapsed disease were represented in the DLBCL cohort, where 18-month progression-free survival was roughly 89% and 26%, respectively. Patients in the trial were undergoing autologous transplant and had high-risk diffuse large B cell lymphoma, mature T cell lymphoma, or multiple myeloma. The intent-to-treat population of the trial was made up of 30 to 35 patients. What the study reported, not specific to this receptor: The authors stated that profiles of the T cell receptor repertoire, regulatory T cell phenotype and gut microbiota provided a biologic rationale for studying this approach further. Combined checkpoint inhibition as post-transplant consolidation was concluded by the authors to appear tolerable.

Ipilimumab was given at 1 mg/kg intravenously on day 1 of selected weeks, and checkpoint therapy started 14 to 28 days after autologous transplant. The nivolumab dose was 3 mg/kg intravenously, delivered on day 1 of weeks 1, 4, 7, 10, and every two weeks through week 26. Combined checkpoint inhibition with ipilimumab and nivolumab as consolidation after autologous stem cell transplantation was tested in a Phase Ib clinical trial. This clone was seen just once. The antigen it recognizes is unknown. No much larger clonotype is one base removed from it; base qualities were not supplied. The library was built by means of the immunoSEQ multiplex PCR assay. TCRdb retrieved this table from immuneACCESS and kept in-frame rearrangements only. Not all clones are present; in checked studies, unresolved V genes account for under half, and no reason is known for the remainder. The sample table contains 15,000 or so clones; only one count was recorded for approximately 78% of them. The ten largest clones represent around a fifth of the sample.

The germline V gene encodes CDR1 SEHNR and CDR2 FQNEAQ (reference sequence). The CDR3 holds 14 amino acids from the cysteine to the phenylalanine. Of the read, only the CDR3 DNA is kept; its 42 bases are in frame from base 1. Trimming accounts for 3 bases at V and 4 bases at J, while the number of junction bases matched to no gene is 1. This clonotype was sampled from a male donor with diffuse large B-cell lymphoma. The sequenced sample was PBMCs, obtained in a trial of ipilimumab plus nivolumab as post-transplant consolidation. This sequence uses TRBV7-9 and TRBJ1-1; 11 bases in the middle match TRBD1. The nucleotide sequence reads as follows: TGTGCCAGCAGCTTTGGACAGGGGGCCACTGAAGCTTTCTTT. Its translation is CASSFGQGATEAFF.